The 22 T cell receptor beta chains below come from one sample, sequenced in a study of OX40 agonist ivuxolimab in advanced cancers. Assay used: immunoSEQ multiplex PCR; TCRdb lists only in-frame clones, some missing. Among about 58,000 clones listed, under 90% were seen once. Sample: CD4+ or CD8+ T cells sorted from blood, taken in a trial of the OX40 agonist ivuxolimab. The origin of the receptors is an adult with an advanced solid tumor such as melanoma, head and neck, liver or kidney cancer.

The chain joins TRBV6-1 to TRBJ2-1, with 11 positions matching TRBD2. Per germline, CDR1 MNHNS and CDR2 SASEGT. V gave up 3 bases and J gave up 6 bases; unmatched junction bases: 16. The CDR3 is made up of 19 amino acids. The CDR3 spells CASSDHPRLLAGVVNEQFF. The DNA for the CDR3 is TGTGCCAGCAGTGACCACCCAAGATTACTAGCGGGGGTGGTCAATGAGCAGTTCTTC.

The chain couples TRBV7-8 to TRBJ2-7; TRBD2 aligns across 10 bases. Germline loops: CDR1 SGHVS, CDR2 FQNEAQ. The CDR3 has 15 residues. V was clipped by 4 bases and J by 7 bases; unmatched bases: 10. The CDR3 DNA reads TGTGCCAGCAGCTCCCACCTAGCGGGAGCATCAGAGCAGTACTTC. Protein product: CASSSHLAGASEQYF.

V and J are TRBV7-3 and TRBJ2-7, with TRBD1 matching over 7 bases. Germline V CDR1 and CDR2: SGHTA, FQGTGA. V dropped 1 base and J dropped 5; count of bases not matched to a gene: 2. There are 13 residues in the CDR3. The DNA of the CDR3 is TGTGCCAGCAGCTTAAGACAGGGAAACGAGCAGTACTTC. It specifies CASSLRQGNEQYF.

The chain has TRBV5-1 and TRBJ1-2, with 8 bases matching TRBD1. J lost 6 bases, V lost 0 bases, and 4 bases had no gene match. Germline V gives CDR1 SGHRS, CDR2 YFSETQ. This CDR3 is built from 14 residues. The chain's CDR3 is CASSLVSQGDGYTF. Here the CDR3 DNA reads TGCGCCAGCAGCTTGGTTTCACAGGGGGATGGCTACACCTTC.

The chain recombines TRBV14 with TRBJ2-7; the match to TRBD1 covers 8 bases. Germline V gene data show CDR1 as SGHDN and CDR2 as FVKESK. V trimming: 9 bases; J trimming: 2 bases; junction bases outside the gene matches: 12. The CDR3 spans 15 residues. The CDR3 loop is CASVGSGTGPYEQYF. CDR3 sequence (DNA): TGTGCCAGTGTTGGATCCGGGACAGGCCCCTACGAGCAGTACTTC.

This chain joins TRBV9 and TRBJ2-2, with D possibly matching TRBD1 (5 bases). The CDR3 extends over 16 amino acids. Trimming removed 1 base from V and 3 bases from J, with 13 bases in between. Looked up from germline, CDR1 is SGDLS and CDR2 is YYNGEE. In nucleotides, the CDR3 is TGTGCCAGCAGCGTATTGGGGTTAGGGGACACCGGGGAGCTGTTTTTT. This sequence encodes CASSVLGLGDTGELFF.

The genes are TRBV11-2 and TRBJ2-1; D is unclear. V dropped 0 bases and J dropped 6 bases, with 6 bases sitting between them. There are 13 residues in the CDR3. Germline V gives CDR1 SGHAT, CDR2 FQNNGV. CDR3 nucleotide sequence: TGTGCCAGCAGCTTAGATCTGACCAATGAGCAGTTCTTC. This gives the protein CASSLDLTNEQFF.

This sequence joins TRBV5-1 and TRBJ1-3; D remains unclear. The CDR3 contains 13 residues. Trimming stripped 5 bases from V and 0 bases from J, with 6 bases between. The germline V gene has CDR1 SGHRS and CDR2 YFSETQ. CDR3 protein: CASRRTSGNTIYF. As DNA, the CDR3 is TGCGCCAGCAGACGGACCTCTGGAAACACCATATATTTT.

This chain links TRBV7-4 with TRBJ2-5; TRBD1 agrees at 12 bases. The J call may not be correct, given that the DNA end is closer to TRBJ2-7. The germline V gene has CDR1 SGHVT and CDR2 SQSDAQ. The CDR3 consists of 13 residues. CDR3 loop: CAKTGQGANEQYF. The CDR3 DNA reads TGTGCCAAGACGGGACAGGGGGCTAACGAGCAGTACTTC.

This sequence joins TRBV7-2 and TRBJ1-5; the D gene is possibly TRBD1 (6 bases). Germline CDR1 is SGHTA and CDR2 is FQGNSA. The CDR3 runs 14 residues. Trimming pared 7 bases from V and 3 bases from J, leaving 13 bases between. CDR3 sequence reads: CASNLAGVNQPQHF. CDR3 in DNA: TGTGCCAGCAACCTCGCAGGGGTCAATCAGCCCCAGCATTTT.

The sample holds a few counts of this clone. J is TRBJ1-3 and V is TRBV7-6, with 9 bases fitting TRBD1. Looked up from germline, CDR1 is SGHVS and CDR2 is FNYEAQ. V lost 4 bases and J lost 0; bases outside the gene matches: 10. This CDR3 is built from 18 residues. CDR3 region: CASSSPTGGDSSGNTIYF. CDR3 bases: TGTGCCAGCAGCTCCCCGACAGGGGGTGATTCCTCTGGAAACACCATATATTTT.

This chain uses TRBV4-1 with TRBJ2-1; D might be TRBD1 or TRBD2, each matching 6 bases. The CDR3 runs 16 residues. The V end was cut by 4 bases, the J end by 7 bases, with 20 bases between. The germline CDR1 and CDR2 sequences are MGHRA and YSYEKL. The CDR3 region has the DNA TGCGCCAGCAGCCGAGGAGGGTTCACAGGGAAGAATGAGCAGTTCTTC. Its protein product is CASSRGGFTGKNEQFF.

The V and J genes are TRBV2 and TRBJ2-2, with TRBD2 identical over 12 bases. This CDR3 is built from 16 residues. The V gene's germline CDR1 is SNHLY and CDR2 FYNNEI. V shed 4 bases, J shed 7 bases, and the junction held 7 bases outside the gene matches. DNA of the CDR3: TGTGCCAGCAGTGTCGGACTAGCGGGATCGGTCGGGGAGCTGTTTTTT. Encoded protein: CASSVGLAGSVGELFF. Variable domain in full (rest from reference TRBV2 and TRBJ2-2): EPEVTQTPSHQVTQMGQEVILRCVPISNHLYFYWYRQILGQKVEFLVSFYNNEISEKSEIFDDQFSVERPDGSNFTLKIRSTKLEDSAMYFCASSVGLAGSVGELFFGEGSRLTVL.

The chain joins TRBV28 to TRBJ1-2; D is perhaps TRBD1 (5 bases). Germline CDR1 MDHEN, CDR2 SYDVKM. With 6 bases removed from V and 8 bases from J, the gap between germline ends came to 19 bases. CDR3 length equals 14 residues. The CDR3 DNA is TGTGCCAGCAGATCTACCGGGACTGTGGGGGGCTACACCTTC. Translation gives CASRSTGTVGGYTF.

The J gene is TRBJ1-1, the V gene TRBV5-1; tentative D call: TRBD1 (5 bases). Germline CDR1 reads SGHRS; CDR2 reads YFSETQ. The CDR3 totals 13 residues. Trimming pared 5 bases from V and 1 base from J, leaving 9 bases between. CDR3 loop: CASRSGQNTEAFF. The CDR3, as DNA: TGCGCCAGCAGATCTGGACAGAACACTGAAGCTTTCTTT. Full variable domain (outside the CDR3, taken from reference TRBV5-1 and TRBJ1-1): KAGVTQTPRYLIKTRGQQVTLSCSPISGHRSVSWYQQTPGQGLQFLFEYFSETQRNKGNFPGRFSGRQFSNSRSEMNVSTLELGDSALYLCASRSGQNTEAFFGQGTRLTVV.

The chain uses TRBV19 and TRBJ2-4; a possible D gene is TRBD2 (5 bases). Deletions cut 4 bases from V and 2 bases from J, with 9 bases between. Germline V gives CDR1 LNHDA, CDR2 SQIVND (reference sequence). The CDR3 covers 14 residues. The CDR3 loop is CASSNPGTKNIQYF. In DNA, the CDR3 is TGTGCCAGTAGTAATCCGGGGACCAAAAACATTCAGTACTTC. Drawing the rest from reference TRBV19 and TRBJ2-4, the complete variable domain is DGGITQSPKYLFRKEGQNVTLSCEQNLNHDAMYWYRQDPGQGLRLIYYSQIVNDFQKGDIAEGYSVSREKKESFPLTVTSAQKNPTAFYLCASSNPGTKNIQYFGAGTRLSVL.

The CDR3, as DNA: TGTGCCAGTAGTATAGTCAGAGGCTCACGGTATGGCTACACCTTC. Translated: CASSIVRGSRYGYTF. This chain connects TRBV19 to TRBJ1-2; D gene ambiguous. Deletions cut 1 base from V and 5 bases from J, with 14 bases between. The germline gives CDR1 LNHDA, CDR2 SQIVND (reference sequence). This CDR3 region has 15 residues.

The J gene is TRBJ2-3, the V gene TRBV6-4; D is uncertain. CDR1 MRHNA and CDR2 SNTAGT come from the germline V gene. V was pared by 0 bases and J by 3 bases, with 7 bases between. The CDR3 has 14 residues. CDR3 DNA: TGTGCCAGCAGTGACTCTGTGCGGACAGATACGCAGTATTTT. It translates to CASSDSVRTDTQYF.

The chain employs TRBV5-1 and TRBJ2-1, with 9 bases fitting TRBD1. The length of the CDR3 is 14 residues. Germline V lookup: CDR1 SGHRS, CDR2 YFSETQ. With 3 bases clipped from V and 8 bases from J, the junction kept 6 bases outside the gene matches. CDR3 protein: CASSYGTGLDEQFF. CDR3 DNA: TGCGCCAGCAGCTACGGGACAGGGCTCGATGAGCAGTTCTTC.

This chain connects TRBV7-2 to TRBJ1-1, with unresolved D. V dropped 3 bases and J dropped 5 bases, with 13 bases sitting between them. The germline gives CDR1 SGHTA, CDR2 FQGNSA. CDR3 length: 14 residues. CDR3 DNA sequence: TGTGCCAGCAGCTTGGAAGGCTTGGGGACTGAAGCTTTCTTT. It yields the protein CASSLEGLGTEAFF.

This chain connects TRBV5-6 to TRBJ1-3; tentatively, D is TRBD1 (6 bases). Trimming removed 3 bases from V and 2 bases from J, with 6 bases in between. Germline V gene sequence: CDR1 SGHDT, CDR2 YYEEEE. The CDR3 contains 13 residues. The CDR3 nucleotides are TGTGCCAGCAGCTGGGACACTGGAAACACCATATATTTT. Translated, it gives CASSWDTGNTIYF.

V gene TRBV5-6 combines with J gene TRBJ2-7; a weak D match, TRBD1 (6 bases). Germline assignment: CDR1 SGHDT and CDR2 YYEEEE. This CDR3 has 14 residues. With 1 base removed from V and 6 bases from J, the gap between germline ends came to 14 bases. The CDR3 is CASSLRDRLSEQYF. CDR3 nucleotides: TGTGCCAGCAGCTTGCGCGACAGGTTATCCGAGCAGTACTTC.